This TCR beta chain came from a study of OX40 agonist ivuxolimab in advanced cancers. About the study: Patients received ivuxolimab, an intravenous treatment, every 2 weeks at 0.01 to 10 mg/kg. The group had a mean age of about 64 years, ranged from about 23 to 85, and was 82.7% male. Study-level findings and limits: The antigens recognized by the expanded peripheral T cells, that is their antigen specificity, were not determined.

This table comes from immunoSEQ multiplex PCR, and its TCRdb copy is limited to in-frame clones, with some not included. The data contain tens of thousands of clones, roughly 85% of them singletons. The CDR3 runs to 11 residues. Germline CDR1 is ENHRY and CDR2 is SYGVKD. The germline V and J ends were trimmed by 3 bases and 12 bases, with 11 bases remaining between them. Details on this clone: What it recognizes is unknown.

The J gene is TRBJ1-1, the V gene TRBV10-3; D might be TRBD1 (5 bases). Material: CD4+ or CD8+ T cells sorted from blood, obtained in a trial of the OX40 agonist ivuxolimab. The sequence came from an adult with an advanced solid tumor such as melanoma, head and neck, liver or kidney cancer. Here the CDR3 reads CAISDGQPPFF. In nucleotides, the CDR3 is TGTGCCATCAGTGACGGACAACCCCCTTTCTTT.